These 23 T cell receptor beta chains came from one sample sequenced in a study of blood T cells in healthy people across ages (dated by TCRdb to 2013 to 2016). Library method: 5' RACE. Sequencing was carried out with an Illumina HiSeq 2500. The second PCR ran for roughly 6 to 11 cycles and used a J-beta primer mix along with a sample-barcoded 5' primer. Using fastp trimming at Q25 and MiXCR clonotype assembly, TCRdb reanalyzed the public sequencing data and kept in-frame beta chains. Duplicate CDR3 protein sequences are folded into a single record with the most common DNA and genes. The sample table lists approximately 810,000 distinct CDR3 sequences, 36% of them with a count of one. The ten top clones hold under 15% of the sample. Sequencing was done on a sample of blood. These receptor sequences come from a man younger than 30 in good health.

Points on this clonotype: A much more abundant neighbour one base away suggests this may be a read error. The genes are TRBV9 and TRBJ2-1, with TRBD2 matching 11 bases. The CDR3 spans 14 residues. Germline CDR1 and CDR2: SGDLS and YYNGEE. CDR3 sequence reads: CACSVTSGVNEQFF. The CDR3, as DNA: TGTGCCTGCAGCGTGACTAGCGGGGTAAATGAGCAGTTCTTC.

Concerning this clonotype itself: An end of the junction does not agree with germline; a read error may underlie this. The chain joins TRBV7-9 to TRBJ2-3; 11 bases map to TRBD2. CDR3 size: 16 residues. The germline gives CDR1 SEHNR, CDR2 FQNEAQ (reference sequence). In DNA, the CDR3 is TGTGCCAGCAGCTTCCGACTAGCGGGGAGCAAAGATACGCAGTATTTT. Translated: CASSFRLAGSKDTQYF. The full variable domain, completed using reference TRBV7-9 and TRBJ2-3, is DTGVSQNPRHKITKRGQNVTFRCDPISEHNRLYWYRQTLGQGPEFLTYFQNEAQLEKSRLLSDRFSAERPKGSFSTLEIQRTEQGDSAMYLCASSFRLAGSKDTQYFGPGTRLTVL.

This clonotype was found many times. This chain joins TRBV10-3 and TRBJ2-7; 7 nucleotides align to TRBD1. This CDR3 contains 14 residues. In germline, CDR1 is ENHRY, CDR2 SYGVKD. With V trimmed by 3 bases and J by 4 bases, 6 bases remained unmatched. The CDR3 nucleotides are TGTGCCATCAGTGAATTAGACAGGGCGTACGAGCAGTACTTC. This encodes CAISELDRAYEQYF.

J is TRBJ2-1 and V is TRBV6-5; the D gene is possibly TRBD1 (5 bases). V was shortened by 4 bases and J by 10 bases, with 14 bases between the two germline ends. This CDR3 has 13 residues. CDR1 is MNHEY and CDR2 is SVGAGI in the germline V gene. In DNA, the CDR3 is TGTGCCAGCAGTTCACCCAGGGTTCACGAGCAGTTCTTC. Translated: CASSSPRVHEQFF.

A word on this clonotype: Since a much larger clone is just one base distant, this may be a read error. This chain joins TRBV12-3 or TRBV12-4 and TRBJ2-5; D possibly corresponds to TRBD2 (5 bases). V dropped 5 bases and J dropped 1 base, with 8 bases sitting between them. The CDR3 loop spans 13 amino acids. CDR3 region: CASSVTSQETQYF. Here the CDR3 DNA reads TGTGCCAGCAGTGTCACTAGCCAAGAGACCCAGTACTTC.

The chain joins TRBV20-1 to TRBJ1-5, with a weak D call TRBD1 (6 bases). Germline assignment: CDR1 DFQATT and CDR2 SNEGSKA (reference sequence). The CDR3 is 13 amino acids. V was trimmed by 4 bases and J by 4 bases, leaving 11 bases between them. CDR3 DNA: TGCAGTGCTAAACAACAGGGTAATCAGCCCCAGCATTTT. Translating gives CSAKQQGNQPQHF.

For this clonotype: A much larger clone differs by one base, so this may be a read error. This chain links TRBV12-3 or TRBV12-4 with TRBJ2-5; TRBD2 might be the D (5 bases). Between the trimmed V and J ends, which lost 8 bases and 11 bases, there was a span of 18 bases. This CDR3 is 12 amino acids long. This chain's CDR3 is CASGGARDEQYF. CDR3 nucleotides: TGTGCCAGCGGAGGAGCGAGGGATGAGCAGTACTTC.

This clonotype was picked up a small number of times. This rearrangement joins TRBV4-1 to TRBJ1-4; D unclear. This CDR3 comprises 15 residues. The V gene's germline CDR1 is MGHRA and CDR2 YSYEKL. Trimming stripped 4 bases from V and 8 bases from J, with 17 bases between. The CDR3 region has the DNA TGCGCCAGCAGCCCGGTTGTGCCGCTTTCCGAAAAACTGTTTTTT. This encodes CASSPVVPLSEKLFF.

This clonotype has just a few counts. This chain connects TRBV23-1 to TRBJ2-5, with no clear D. TRBV23-1 is an open reading frame, and its role is uncertain. Trimming pared 3 bases from V and 4 bases from J, leaving 9 bases between. The CDR3 totals 13 residues. CDR3 in DNA: TGCGCCAGCAGTCACTTATGCGGAGAGACCCAGTACTTC. It translates to CASSHLCGETQYF.

There are a few counts of this clonotype. The rearrangement links TRBV4-1 to TRBJ1-1; TRBD1 might be the D (5 bases). The CDR3 extends over 16 amino acids. Trimming took off 5 bases at V and 1 base at J, with 17 bases between the two ends. Germline V gene data show CDR1 as MGHRA and CDR2 as YSYEKL. CDR3 DNA sequence: TGCGCCAGCAGCTCCCCCGGGACTTCTCGGAACACTGAAGCTTTCTTT. It is translated as CASSSPGTSRNTEAFF.

This clonotype has only a few counts. The gene calls are TRBV28 and TRBJ2-7, with D unclear. Germline V gives CDR1 MDHEN, CDR2 SYDVKM. The CDR3 runs to 14 residues. The V end was cut by 3 bases, the J end by 3 bases, with 12 bases between. CDR3 bases: TGTGCCAGCAGTTTTTCAGGCTACGACTACGAGCAGTACTTC. Its protein is CASSFSGYDYEQYF.

The chain couples TRBV4-3 to TRBJ2-1; perhaps TRBD2 as D (5 bases). Germline V gene sequence: CDR1 LGHNA, CDR2 YSLEER. The CDR3 loop spans 14 amino acids. V was shortened by 4 bases and J by 11 bases, with 18 bases between the two germline ends. CDR3 in DNA: TGCGCCAGCAGCCGAGGCAGCGGACCTGGCAAGCAGTTCTTC. As protein: CASSRGSGPGKQFF.

This chain joins TRBV5-1 and TRBJ2-2; D may be TRBD1 (6 bases). V lost 4 bases and J lost 7, with 23 bases in between. The CDR3 totals 17 residues. Germline values: CDR1 SGHRS, CDR2 YFSETQ. CDR3 sequence: CASSPQVNGGLGGELFF. The CDR3 region has the DNA TGCGCCAGCAGCCCTCAAGTTAATGGGGGCCTAGGCGGGGAGCTGTTTTTT.

The rearrangement joins TRBV20-1 to TRBJ1-6, with TRBD1 matching over 8 bases. The CDR3 is 14 residues long. Trimming took 3 bases from V and 7 from J; bases not matched to a gene: 5. Germline V gene data show CDR1 as DFQATT and CDR2 as SNEGSKA (reference sequence). CDR3 protein: CSARPTGVNSPLHF. CDR3 sequence (DNA): TGCAGTGCTAGGCCGACAGGGGTAAATTCACCCCTCCACTTT.

This chain connects TRBV12-3 or TRBV12-4 to TRBJ2-1, with TRBD2 identical over 11 bases. The CDR3 covers 15 residues. Trimming took 6 bases from V and 3 from J; bases not matched to a gene: 4. In DNA form, the CDR3 reads TGTGCCAGCAGGCTTAGCGGGGGGGTCTACAATGAGCAGTTCTTC. Its translation is CASRLSGGVYNEQFF.

This chain connects TRBV20-1 to TRBJ2-7, with D possibly TRBD2 on 5 matching bases. Germline V gene data show CDR1 as DFQATT and CDR2 as SNEGSKA (reference sequence). V lost 0 bases and J lost 0, with 15 bases in between. The length of the CDR3 is 16 residues. The CDR3 DNA is TGCAGTGCTAGAGACCTAGGACTGGGGAGCTCCTACGAGCAGTACTTC. Translated: CSARDLGLGSSYEQYF.

The DNA for the CDR3 is TGTGCCAGCAGCCTATTCGACAGGGACAACTATGGCTACACCTTC. This gives the protein CASSLFDRDNYGYTF. The chain links TRBV5-6 to TRBJ1-2; 7 nucleotides match TRBD1. The CDR3 totals 15 residues. J lost 2 bases, V lost 4 bases, and 8 bases had no gene match. CDR1 is SGHDT and CDR2 is YYEEEE in the germline V gene.

This sequence joins TRBV6-2 or TRBV6-3 and TRBJ2-3; D is perhaps TRBD2 (5 bases). The germline V gene encodes CDR1 MNHEY and CDR2 SVGEGT. The CDR3 is made up of 15 amino acids. Trimming took off 6 bases at V and 1 base at J, with 14 bases between the two ends. CDR3 region: CASRLFGLGTDTQYF. The CDR3 DNA follows: TGTGCCAGCAGACTGTTTGGACTTGGCACAGATACGCAGTATTTT.

This clonotype turned up a few times. V usage is TRBV12-5 and J usage is TRBJ1-2, with D unclear. The V gene lost 3 bases and the J gene lost 4 bases, with 15 bases spanning the gap. The CDR3 loop spans 15 amino acids. Germline V gene lookup returns CDR1 LGHNT and CDR2 FRNRAP. The CDR3 is CASGFPPGSVYGYTF. DNA for the CDR3: TGTGCTAGTGGTTTCCCCCCCGGGAGCGTCTATGGCTACACCTTC.

This clonotype was seen only a few times. The chain couples TRBV7-2 to TRBJ1-2, with D perhaps matching TRBD1 (5 bases). V shed 4 bases and J shed 3 bases, with 9 bases lying between them. The CDR3 has 13 amino acids. Germline lookup yields CDR1 SGHTA and CDR2 FQGNSA. CDR3 residues: CASSSRQHYGYTF. CDR3 nucleotides: TGTGCCAGCAGCTCACGACAGCACTATGGCTACACCTTC.

This rearrangement joins TRBV6-5 to TRBJ2-5; TRBD1 is a possible D gene (6 bases). Trimming removed 6 bases from V and 1 base from J, with 21 bases in between. Germline lookup yields CDR1 MNHEY and CDR2 SVGAGI. The CDR3 extends over 17 amino acids. The CDR3 region is CASSYGTLGQPQETQYF. The CDR3 region has the DNA TGTGCCAGCAGCTACGGGACACTTGGACAGCCCCAAGAGACCCAGTACTTC.

The chain links TRBV5-5 to TRBJ2-5, with TRBD2 as a possible D gene (6 bases). Germline CDR1 and CDR2: SGHKS and YYEKEE (reference sequence). The CDR3 contains 16 residues. V was shortened by 7 bases and J by 3 bases, with 22 bases between the two germline ends. This CDR3 reads CASGEGGRGFEETQYF. The CDR3 DNA sequence: TGTGCCAGCGGCGAGGGAGGTAGGGGTTTTGAAGAGACCCAGTACTTC.

The CDR3, as DNA: TGTGCCATCAGTGACCCGAACTTACAGACAACGGGAAACACCATATATTTT. It codes for CAISDPNLQTTGNTIYF. The chain joins TRBV10-3 to TRBJ1-3; D remains ambiguous. Germline lookup yields CDR1 ENHRY and CDR2 SYGVKD. CDR3 length: 17 amino acids. The V end lost 3 bases, the J end lost 4 bases, and 19 bases lay between the germline ends.